The clone carrying this TCR beta chain was seen a handful of times. Its antigen is currently unknown. TCRdb passed the 5' RACE reads through MiXCR, listing each CDR3 protein once. Counted here are approximately 100,000 distinct CDR3 sequences, roughly 8.3% occurring once; the ten biggest clones make up roughly 9.9%. V trimming: 0 bases; J trimming: 2 bases; junction bases outside the gene matches: 5. The CDR3 runs 16 residues. Germline V gene data show CDR1 as SGHVS and CDR2 as FQNEAQ. The sample is drawn from a study of CD8 T cells in ankylosing spondylitis. Study results and caveats: Matched synovial fluid from ankylosing spondylitis patients was reported to be enriched for disease-linked clones.

Sequencing input: blood, either unsorted or a sorted T cell fraction (not recorded which). This receptor was obtained from a male donor with ankylosing spondylitis or in good health (not recorded which). The rearrangement links TRBV7-8 to TRBJ2-3; 7 nucleotides agree with TRBD2. CDR3 coding DNA: TGTGCCAGCAGCTTAGCCGGGGGGAGGGTCACAGATACGCAGTATTTT. It codes for CASSLAGGRVTDTQYF.